One and the same sample provided the 17 T cell receptor beta chains below, sequenced in a study of CD8+ T cells in alopecia areata. In each case, RNA was isolated and then reverse transcribed into cDNA as the sequencing template. Clones were sequenced by immunoSEQ multiplex PCR, and TCRdb holds only the in-frame ones, with some missing. The table shows some 150,000 clones, with 67% occurring only once. This material consisted of CD8+ T cells sorted from blood, taken at week 0. The receptors originated from a human donor with alopecia areata.

This clone was counted only a few times. Different DNA sequences within this sample yield the same CDR3. The rearrangement joins TRBV19 to TRBJ2-7, with no clear D. This CDR3 region has 11 residues. Germline CDR1 LNHDA, CDR2 SQIVND (reference sequence). V lost 3 bases and J 6 bases, leaving 6 bases between the germline ends. The CDR3 bases are TGTGCCAGTAGTATCGGCAGCGAGCAGTACTTC. Translated, it gives CASSIGSEQYF.

This clone was seen just once. V and J are TRBV7-2 and TRBJ2-7; a weak D match, TRBD2 (5 bases). V shed 2 bases and J shed 11 bases, with 13 bases lying between them. Per germline, CDR1 SGHTA and CDR2 FQGNSA. The CDR3 sequence is 12 residues long. For the CDR3, the DNA is TGTGCCAGCAGCTTAAATCTGCGGGCGGAGTACTTC. Amino acid sequence: CASSLNLRAEYF.

The chain couples TRBV30 to TRBJ2-3, with 10 positions matching TRBD2. Germline trimming cut 0 bases from V and 2 bases from J; bases unmatched to any gene: 2. The CDR3 loop spans 15 amino acids. Germline V gives CDR1 GTSNPN, CDR2 SVGIG (reference sequence). Written as DNA, the CDR3 is TGTGCCTGGAGTGTAACTAGCGGGATCACAGATACGCAGTATTTT. Its translation is CAWSVTSGITDTQYF. The whole variable domain, filled in from reference TRBV30 and TRBJ2-3, reads SQTIHQWPATLVQPVGSPLSLECTVEGTSNPNLYWYRQAAGRGLQLLFYSVGIGQISSEVPQNLSASRPQDRQFILSSKKLLLSDSGFYLCAWSVTSGITDTQYFGPGTRLTVL.

The chain combines TRBV5-6 with TRBJ2-7; D is uncertain. Germline CDR1 SGHDT, CDR2 YYEEEE. Trimming cost V 0 bases and J 6 bases, with 10 bases left between them. The CDR3 is 13 residues long. CDR3 sequence: CASSLGQASEQYF. CDR3 nucleotides: TGTGCCAGCAGCTTGGGGCAGGCGTCCGAGCAGTACTTC.

The rearrangement uses TRBV4-2 and TRBJ2-5; the match to TRBD2 covers 8 bases. Trimming removed 4 bases from V and 5 bases from J; junction bases left unmatched: 9. The CDR3 has 15 amino acids. Per the germline V gene, CDR1 is LGHNA and CDR2 is YNFKEQ. CDR3 nucleotides: TGTGCCAGCAGCCCCAGTCCGGGGGGGCGGGAGACCCAGTACTTC. It translates to CASSPSPGGRETQYF.

J is TRBJ2-7 and V is TRBV6-5; either TRBD1 or TRBD2 may supply D (5 bases each). The CDR3 has 15 residues. The V gene's germline CDR1 is MNHEY and CDR2 SVGAGI. Trimming left V 1 base short and J 3 bases short, with 13 bases between. This chain's CDR3 is CASSYFGGSHYEQYF. The CDR3, as DNA: TGTGCCAGCAGTTACTTTGGGGGATCCCACTACGAGCAGTACTTC.

The chain carries TRBV9 and TRBJ1-2; 7 bases fit TRBD1. This CDR3 comprises 15 residues. Germline CDR1 is SGDLS and CDR2 is YYNGEE. The ends lost 0 bases at V and 0 bases at J; junction bases unmatched: 2. CDR3 residues: CASSVAGTANYGYTF. Here the CDR3 DNA reads TGTGCCAGCAGCGTAGCGGGGACAGCTAACTATGGCTACACCTTC.

This sequence joins TRBV2 and TRBJ2-1; D possibly matches TRBD1 or TRBD2 (5 bases each). The CDR3 is 15 amino acids. Germline CDR1 reads SNHLY; CDR2 reads FYNNEI. Trimming removed 8 bases from V and 2 bases from J, with 16 bases in between. CDR3 in DNA: TGTGCCAGCCAGAGTGGGGGATCTACCTACAATGAGCAGTTCTTC. Its protein is CASQSGGSTYNEQFF. Filled out from reference TRBV2 and TRBJ2-1, the complete variable domain reads EPEVTQTPSHQVTQMGQEVILRCVPISNHLYFYWYRQILGQKVEFLVSFYNNEISEKSEIFDDQFSVERPDGSNFTLKIRSTKLEDSAMYFCASQSGGSTYNEQFFGPGTRLTVL.

The chain couples TRBV2 to TRBJ2-3; a weak D match, TRBD2 (7 bases). Trimming shortened V by 8 bases and J by 0 bases, and 15 bases separated the two germline ends. This CDR3 contains 15 residues. Germline CDR1 reads SNHLY; CDR2 reads FYNNEI. As DNA, the CDR3 is TGTGCCAGCGGGTCGGGGGGCTTTAGCACAGATACGCAGTATTTT. Its protein is CASGSGGFSTDTQYF.

The chain couples TRBV7-9 to TRBJ2-7, with a possible D match to TRBD1 (6 bases). V was shortened by 5 bases and J by 1 base, with 15 bases between the two germline ends. The CDR3 consists of 15 residues. From germline, CDR1 is SEHNR and CDR2 FQNEAQ (reference sequence). Here the CDR3 reads CASSPPTGRSYEQYF. In nucleotides, the CDR3 is TGTGCCAGCAGCCCGCCGACAGGCAGGTCCTACGAGCAGTACTTC.

The chain employs TRBV5-1 and TRBJ1-1, with D tentatively TRBD1 (5 bases). CDR1 is SGHRS, CDR2 YFSETQ, per germline. Deletions cut 5 bases from V and 0 bases from J, with 11 bases between. This CDR3 comprises 14 residues. For the CDR3, the DNA is TGCGCCAGCAGTCTCGGGGGACTGAACACTGAAGCTTTCTTT. Amino acids: CASSLGGLNTEAFF.

The rearrangement joins TRBV7-9 to TRBJ2-7; 7 bases map to TRBD1. CDR1 and CDR2 (germline): SEHNR, FQNEAQ (reference sequence). The CDR3 runs to 17 residues. V was clipped by 3 bases and J by 7 bases; unmatched bases: 18. The CDR3 reads CASSLIKTGTELSEQYF. The CDR3 coding sequence is TGTGCCAGCAGCTTGATAAAAACCGGGACAGAATTGTCGGAGCAGTACTTC.

This clone appeared once. The rearrangement links TRBV30 to TRBJ1-4; D is possibly TRBD1 (5 bases). From germline, CDR1 is GTSNPN and CDR2 SVGIG (reference sequence). V lost 5 bases and J 7 bases, leaving 17 bases between the germline ends. CDR3 length: 14 residues. CDR3 sequence reads: CAWAAGSRGEKLFF. The CDR3 DNA reads as TGTGCCTGGGCCGCAGGGTCCCGAGGTGAAAAACTGTTTTTT.

This clone was picked up one time. The chain combines TRBV29-1 with TRBJ2-3, with TRBD2 as a possible D gene (7 bases). The CDR3 is made up of 14 amino acids. Germline V gene lookup returns CDR1 SQVTM and CDR2 ANQGSEA. Trimming cost V 3 bases and J 6 bases, with 16 bases left between them. CDR3 amino acids: CSVDYGGRGDTQYF. The CDR3 DNA is TGCAGCGTTGATTACGGGGGGCGCGGGGATACGCAGTATTTT.

This chain connects TRBV2 to TRBJ1-6, with D possibly being TRBD1 (5 bases). The V end lost 5 bases, the J end lost 5 bases, and 16 bases lay between the germline ends. The CDR3 is 16 residues long. CDR1 and CDR2 from the germline V gene are SNHLY and FYNNEI. CDR3 region: CASSQILMGDNSPLHF. The CDR3 DNA is TGTGCCAGCAGTCAAATACTCATGGGGGATAATTCACCCCTCCACTTT.

This chain links TRBV5-1 with TRBJ1-1; D not resolved. Deletions cut 4 bases from V and 5 bases from J, with 9 bases between. Germline V gene data show CDR1 as SGHRS and CDR2 as YFSETQ. The CDR3 sequence is 12 residues long. For the CDR3, the DNA is TGCGCCAGCAGCCCGGGATCGACTGAAGCTTTCTTT. Translation gives CASSPGSTEAFF.

The V call is TRBV7-9, the J call TRBJ2-7, with D unresolved. V was trimmed by 4 bases and J by 4 bases, leaving 17 bases between them. Germline V CDR1 and CDR2: SEHNR, FQNEAQ (reference sequence). The CDR3 spans 15 residues. The CDR3 nucleotides read TGTGCCAGCAGCTCCCCAGTGCTAGACGGATACGAGCAGTACTTC. Protein product: CASSSPVLDGYEQYF.